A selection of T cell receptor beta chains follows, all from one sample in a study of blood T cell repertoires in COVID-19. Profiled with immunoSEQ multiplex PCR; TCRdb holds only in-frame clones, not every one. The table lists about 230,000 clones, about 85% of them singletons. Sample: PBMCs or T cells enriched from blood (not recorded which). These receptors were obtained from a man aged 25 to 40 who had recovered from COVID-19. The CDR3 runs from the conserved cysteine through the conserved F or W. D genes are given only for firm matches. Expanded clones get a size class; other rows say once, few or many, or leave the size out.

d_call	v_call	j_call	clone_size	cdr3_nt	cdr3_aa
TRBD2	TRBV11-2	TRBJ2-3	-	TGTGCCAGCAGCTCAAGCCGGGACTATCGGGCTCAAGATACGCAGTATTTT	CASSSSRDYRAQDTQYF
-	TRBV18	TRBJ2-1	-	TGTGCCAGCTCACCACAGGGGCAGAGCAATGAGCAGTTCTTC	CASSPQGQSNEQFF
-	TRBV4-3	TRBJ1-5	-	TGCGCCAGCAGCCAAGAATGGGCCAGAGCAATAAGCAATCAGCCCCAGCATTTT	CASSQEWARAISNQPQHF
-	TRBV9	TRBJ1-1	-	TGTGCCAGCAGCGCCCCCGGACAGCTTGAAGCTTTCTTT	CASSAPGQLEAFF
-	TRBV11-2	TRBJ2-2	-	TGTGCCAGCAGCTTACAGGGGAACCCCGGGACCGGGGAGCTGTTTTTT	CASSLQGNPGTGELFF
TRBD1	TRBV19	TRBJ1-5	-	TGTGCCAGTAGTCCCTGGACAGGGCAGCCCCAGCATTTT	CASSPWTGQPQHF
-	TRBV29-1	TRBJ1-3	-	TGCAGCGTTGTCAAGGGGAACCCTGGAAACACCATATATTTT	CSVVKGNPGNTIYF
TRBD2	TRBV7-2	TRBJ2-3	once	TGTGCCAGCAGCTTAGAACTAGCGGGGGGATTTGATACGCAGTATTTT	CASSLELAGGFDTQYF
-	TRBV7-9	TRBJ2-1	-	TGTGCCAGCAGCCCCAAGGAGCTTCCCAATGAGCAGTTCTTC	CASSPKELPNEQFF
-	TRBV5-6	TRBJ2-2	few	TGTGCCAGCAGCTTGTTAAGGGGCCTGGGCACCGGGGAGCTGTTTTTT	CASSLLRGLGTGELFF
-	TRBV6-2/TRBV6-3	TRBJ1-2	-	TGTGCCAGCAGTGAGAACTATGGCTACACCTTC	CASSENYGYTF
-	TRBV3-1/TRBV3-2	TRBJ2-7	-	TGTGCCAGCAGCCAAGATCTGGTTGCGGCTATCTCCTACGAGCAGTACTTC	CASSQDLVAAISYEQYF
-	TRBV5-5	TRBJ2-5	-	TGTGCCAGCAGCTTGGGGCTAGCTCCAGAGACCCAGTACTTC	CASSLGLAPETQYF
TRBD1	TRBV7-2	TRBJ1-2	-	TGTGCCAGCAGCTTCGACAGGGGCAGCTATGGCTACACCTTC	CASSFDRGSYGYTF
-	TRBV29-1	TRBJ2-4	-	TGCAGCGCTGAAGGGGGGGAGGGCCGGAACATTCAGTACTTC	CSAEGGEGRNIQYF
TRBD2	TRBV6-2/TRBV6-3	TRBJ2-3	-	TGTGCCAGCAGTTACTTCGGACTAGCGGGAGTTACGCAGTATTTT	CASSYFGLAGVTQYF
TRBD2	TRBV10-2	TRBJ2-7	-	TGCGCCAGCAGGGGACTAGCGGGCGACTACGAGCAGTACTTC	CASRGLAGDYEQYF
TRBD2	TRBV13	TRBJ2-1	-	TGTGCCAGCAGCTTAACATTCAAACCCAAGCGGGGCTCCTACAATGAGCAGTTCTTC	CASSLTFKPKRGSYNEQFF
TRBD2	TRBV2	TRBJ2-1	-	TGTGCCAGACTCAAGGTAGCGGGAGGGTCCAATGAGCAGTTCTTC	CARLKVAGGSNEQFF
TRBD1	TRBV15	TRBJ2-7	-	TGTGCCACCAGCAGAGTGCGGACAGGGGGGACCTACGAGCAGTACTTC	CATSRVRTGGTYEQYF
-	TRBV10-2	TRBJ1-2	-	TGCGCCAGCAGTGAACTCGGGGAAGAGGGTGGCTACACCTTC	CASSELGEEGGYTF